What follows describes a single T cell receptor (beta chain). There are many counts of this clonotype. Its cognate antigen has yet to be identified. Per-nucleotide qualities are absent, and no much larger clonotype sits a single base away. The library was generated by 5' RACE. The run used an Illumina HiSeq 2000. A universal primer binding site was introduced by template switching, and a unique molecular identifier was present in the final cDNA, enabling accurate counting of TCR cDNA molecules. Specific primers in the conserved constant-segment region were used to synthesize first-strand cDNA for TCR alpha and beta chains. To control for contamination, every cDNA library carried two barcodes: a SMART-Mk sample barcode plus Illumina barcodes. TruSeq adapter sequences, together with Illumina sample barcodes, were added in two successive PCR steps. The Illumina HiSeq platform was used with custom primers to sequence TCR alpha and beta cDNA libraries. The study's own analysis went as follows. Raw reads were processed with MiGEC to extract unique molecular identifiers, and MiXCR was used to determine CDR3 positions. For each individual, recombination models were inferred using an EM algorithm with the repgenHMM and IGoR tools. The analysis of shared clonotypes was done with the tcR package in R, with sharing normalized by the product of cloneset sizes. To study raw recombination without the effects of thymic and clonal selection, out-of-frame nonproductive sequences were analyzed. The public reads were reanalyzed by TCRdb: fastp trimming at Q25, MiXCR alignment, in-frame beta chains only. For every CDR3 protein sequence, its rows merge into one entry that carries the most common genes and DNA. TCRdb's processing, not the authors' own work, is the source of the V and J calls. The sample table contains just over 500,000 distinct CDR3 sequences; only one count was recorded for under 25% of them. Clones ranked in the top ten supply about 0.93% of the sample.

The data were taken from a study of identical twins (dated by TCRdb to about 2016). About the study as a whole: To test whether fetal clonotypes persist, the study used deep sequencing on TCR alpha and beta repertoires from monozygotic twins, unrelated adults of various ages, and cord blood. Replicate twin experiments were performed at different times using different library preparation protocols to rule out contamination. The research as a whole found: Compared with coincidental sharing between unrelated individuals, an excess of low generation-probability sequences was observed among out-of-frame TCR alpha sequences shared between twins. Excess twin sharing in beta out-of-frame sequences was weaker because fewer shared sequences lowered the signal-to-noise ratio. Zero-insertion analyses could be partly confounded by invariant T cells such as MAIT and iNKT, though diverse VJ usage argued against such confounding for most clonotypes. Because the same donors could not be followed over many years, the conclusions depended on cross-sectional statistical analysis. Abundant cord blood beta clonotypes carried fewer insertions; young adult naive repertoires showed a weaker similar trend, while memory repertoires showed none. Out-of-frame TCR alpha sharing in monozygotic twins was systematically underestimated by recombination models, whereas sharing between unrelated individuals was in agreement with the recombination models.

Only healthy Caucasian donors were included. The twin cohort comprised three pairs of female monozygotic twins, all aged roughly 18 to 30 years. Positive isolation kits from Invitrogen were used to isolate the CD4+ and CD8+ T cell populations. V lost 4 bases and J lost 6 bases; the stretch between them is 18 bases long. From the germline V gene, CDR1 is SGHTA and CDR2 is FQGNSA. The CDR3 goes from the cysteine to the phenylalanine over 15 residues. The only DNA kept is the CDR3, 45 bases in frame from the first base. The same sample was also used in a study of T cells expressing NK-cell markers. As described in the second report: About 8 donors provided sorted CD3+CD56+NKG2C+, CD3+CD56+NKG2C- and CD3+CD56-NKG2C+ T-cell subsets, whose TCR beta-chain repertoires were profiled. Of the eight sequenced donors, seven were found to be HCMV-seropositive and one was found to be HCMV-seronegative. To restrict sorting to alphabetaTCR-expressing T cells, an anti-gammadeltaTCR antibody was added in several experiments. In six donors, the dominant CD3+CD56+NKG2C+ clonotypes were among the top 10 CD8+ clonotypes and accounted for about 1.0-7.0% of CD8+ T cells. Those dominant clonotypes were again the most abundant among CD3+CD56-NKG2C+ cells in several donors, at about 25-60.1%. Whether the expanded NKG2C-expressing T cell clones were specific for HCMV antigens remained unclear. Randomly selected healthy volunteers, three men and five women, were used as the eight sequenced donors. A commercial ELISA kit detecting HCMV-specific IgG in serum was used to determine HCMV serostatus. MIGEC was used to demultiplex reads and group reads by UMI, and MiTCR was used to assemble and quantify clonotypes. To exclude erroneous sequences, any TCR cDNA sequence not supported by at least two reads was discarded. The tcR package was used for downstream repertoire analysis, with clonotypes matched between fractions based on CDR3 nucleotide sequence plus V segment. VDJmatch was used to annotate antigen specificity against VDJdb, with one amino acid substitution in CDR3 permitted.

What was sequenced was CD4+ T cells sorted from blood. The receptor's source is a woman in her late teens or twenties in good health. This chain joins TRBV7-2 to TRBJ1-2, and the D gene may be TRBD1, 6 bases matching. The CDR3 in this case is CASSSFGGGVDGYTF. In nucleotide form, the sequence is TGTGCCAGCAGCTCCTTTGGGGGGGGCGTGGATGGCTACACCTTC.